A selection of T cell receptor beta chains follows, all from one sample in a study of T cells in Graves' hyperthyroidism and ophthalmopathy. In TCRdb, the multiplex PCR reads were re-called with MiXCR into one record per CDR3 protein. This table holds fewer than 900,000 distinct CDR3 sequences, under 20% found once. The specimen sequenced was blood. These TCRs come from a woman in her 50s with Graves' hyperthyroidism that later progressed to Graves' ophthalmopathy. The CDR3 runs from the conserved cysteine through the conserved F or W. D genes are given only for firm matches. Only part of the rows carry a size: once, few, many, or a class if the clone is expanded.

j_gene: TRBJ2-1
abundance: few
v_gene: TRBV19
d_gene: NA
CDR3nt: TGTGCCAGTAGTCGACTCGGGGCAGGGGAGGATGAGCAGTTCTTC
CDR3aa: CASSRLGAGEDEQFF

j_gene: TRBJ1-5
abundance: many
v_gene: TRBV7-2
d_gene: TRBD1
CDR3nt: TGTGCCAGCAGCTTAGCGGGGACAGGGTTTGGCAATCAGCCCCAGCATTTT
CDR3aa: CASSLAGTGFGNQPQHF

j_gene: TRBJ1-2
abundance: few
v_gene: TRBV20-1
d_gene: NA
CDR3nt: TGCAGTGGAGGGACCCCTGCGCCCTATGGCTACACCTTC
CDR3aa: CSGGTPAPYGYTF

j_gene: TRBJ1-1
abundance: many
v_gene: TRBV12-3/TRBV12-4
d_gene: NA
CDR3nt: TGTGCCAGCAGTTTAAATCTTTATACTGAAGCTTTCTTT
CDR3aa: CASSLNLYTEAFF

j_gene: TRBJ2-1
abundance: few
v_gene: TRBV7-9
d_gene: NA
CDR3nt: TGTGCCAGCAGCTTATTCTATGAGCAGTTCTTC
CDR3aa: CASSLFYEQFF

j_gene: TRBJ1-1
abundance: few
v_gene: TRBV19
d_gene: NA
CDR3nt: TGTGCCACCCAGACAAGCACTGAAGCTTTCTTT
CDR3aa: CATQTSTEAFF

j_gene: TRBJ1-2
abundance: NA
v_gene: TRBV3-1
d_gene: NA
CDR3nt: TGTGCCAGCAGCCAAGATCCCCGCATAGATGGCTACACCTTC
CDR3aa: CASSQDPRIDGYTF

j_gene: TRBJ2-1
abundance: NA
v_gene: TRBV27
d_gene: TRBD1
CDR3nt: TGTGCCAGCAGTTTTACAGGGGATGGGTACAATGAGCAGTTCTTC
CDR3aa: CASSFTGDGYNEQFF

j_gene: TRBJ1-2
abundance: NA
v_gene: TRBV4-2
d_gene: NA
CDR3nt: TGTGCCAGCAGCCAAGAAATTATTACGCAGTGGAACTATGGCTACACCTTC
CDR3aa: CASSQEIITQWNYGYTF

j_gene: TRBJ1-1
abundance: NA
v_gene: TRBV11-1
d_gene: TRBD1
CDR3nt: TGTGGCAGCAGCCGCGAGACAGGGACAAACACTGAAGCTCTCTTT
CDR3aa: CGSSRETGTNTEALF

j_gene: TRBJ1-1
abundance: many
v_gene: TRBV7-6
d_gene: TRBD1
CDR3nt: TGTGCCAGCAGCGAGACAGGGGACCTCTTCACTGAAGCTTTCTTT
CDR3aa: CASSETGDLFTEAFF

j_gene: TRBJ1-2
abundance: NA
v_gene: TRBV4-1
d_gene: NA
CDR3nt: TGCGCCAGCAGCCAAGTCCTATCCAGGGACTCTAACTATGGCTACACCTTC
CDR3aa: CASSQVLSRDSNYGYTF

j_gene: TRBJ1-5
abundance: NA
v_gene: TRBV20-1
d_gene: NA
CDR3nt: TGCAGTACGCCTAGATGTAGATGCCAGCCCCAGCATTTT
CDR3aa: CSTPRCRCQPQHF

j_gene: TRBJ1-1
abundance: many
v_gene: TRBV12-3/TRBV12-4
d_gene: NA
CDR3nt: TGTGCCAGCAGGGACTTTATGAACACTGAAGCTTTCTTT
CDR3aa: CASRDFMNTEAFF

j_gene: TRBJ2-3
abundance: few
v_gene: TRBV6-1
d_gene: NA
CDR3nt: TGTGCCAGCAGCCCCCTCGACAGGATCTACACAGATACGCAGTATTTT
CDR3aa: CASSPLDRIYTDTQYF

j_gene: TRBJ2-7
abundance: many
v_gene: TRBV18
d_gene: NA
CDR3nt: TGTGCCAGCTCACCTCACCGGCCAGGGACCGAGCAGTACTTC
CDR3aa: CASSPHRPGTEQYF

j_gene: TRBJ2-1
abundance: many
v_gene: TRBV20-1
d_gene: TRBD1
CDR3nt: TGCAGTGCCATTTTGGGACAGGGGAGTGAGCAGTTCTTC
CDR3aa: CSAILGQGSEQFF

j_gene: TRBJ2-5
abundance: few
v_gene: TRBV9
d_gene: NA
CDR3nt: TGTGCCAGCAGCGTAGCGGGCACCGGGGGACAAGAGACCCAGTACTTC
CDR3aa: CASSVAGTGGQETQYF

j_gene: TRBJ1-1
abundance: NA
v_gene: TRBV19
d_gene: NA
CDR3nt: TGTGCCTGTGGCCCGGGTAACACTGAAGCTTTCTTT
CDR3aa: CACGPGNTEAFF

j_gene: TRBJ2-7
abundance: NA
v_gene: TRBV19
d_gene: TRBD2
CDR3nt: TGTGCCAGTAGTATAACTGGGACTAGGACATACGAGCAGTACTTC
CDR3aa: CASSITGTRTYEQYF

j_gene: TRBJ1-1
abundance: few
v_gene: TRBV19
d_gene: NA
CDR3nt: TGTGCCAGTAGTATAGTTGGACGGAGGAACACTGAAGCTTTCTTT
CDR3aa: CASSIVGRRNTEAFF

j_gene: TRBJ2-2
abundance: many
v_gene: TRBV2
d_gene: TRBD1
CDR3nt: TGTGCCAGCAGCGACAGGGGCAGGGGGAGCACCGGGGAGCTGTTTTTT
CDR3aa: CASSDRGRGSTGELFF

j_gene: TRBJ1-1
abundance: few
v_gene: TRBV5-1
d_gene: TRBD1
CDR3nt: TGCGCCAGCAGCTCTGGACAGGGGGCCGTTCTGGGCACTGAAGCTTTCTTT
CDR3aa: CASSSGQGAVLGTEAFF

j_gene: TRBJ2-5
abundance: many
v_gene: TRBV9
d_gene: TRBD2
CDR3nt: TGTGCCAGCGGGGGGAAACCGGGACTAGGGGAAGAGACCCAGTACTTC
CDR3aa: CASGGKPGLGEETQYF

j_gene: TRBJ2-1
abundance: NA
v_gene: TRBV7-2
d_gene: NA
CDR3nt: TGTGCCAGCAGCTCCAGCGGCCTCCCGTCGAATGAGCAGTTCTTC
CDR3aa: CASSSSGLPSNEQFF

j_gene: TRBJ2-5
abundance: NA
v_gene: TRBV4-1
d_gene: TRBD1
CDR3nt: TGCGCCAGCAGCCAACCCGGGACAGCCGTTGCGACCCAGTACTTC
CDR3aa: CASSQPGTAVATQYF

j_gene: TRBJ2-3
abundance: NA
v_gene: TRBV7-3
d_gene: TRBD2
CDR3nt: TGTGCCAGCAGCAGGACTAGCGGGGTCACAGATACGCAGTATTTT
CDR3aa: CASSRTSGVTDTQYF

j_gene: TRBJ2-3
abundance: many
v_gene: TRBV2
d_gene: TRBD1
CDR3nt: TGTGCCAGCAGTTCTGTGACAGGGAGCACAGATACGCAGTATTTT
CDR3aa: CASSSVTGSTDTQYF

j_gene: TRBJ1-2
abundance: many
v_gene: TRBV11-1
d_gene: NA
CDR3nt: TGTGCCAGCAGCTTTCCCGGGTCCGATGGCTACACCTTC
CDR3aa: CASSFPGSDGYTF

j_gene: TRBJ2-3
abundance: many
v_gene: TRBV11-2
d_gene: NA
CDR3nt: TGTGCCAGCAGCCCGGGACACGTTGAAACGGGGGATACGCAGTATTTT
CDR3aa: CASSPGHVETGDTQYF

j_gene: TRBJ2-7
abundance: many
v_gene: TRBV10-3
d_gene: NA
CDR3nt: TGTGCCATCAGTGAAGGACTACTCTCCTACGAGCAGTACTTC
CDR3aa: CAISEGLLSYEQYF

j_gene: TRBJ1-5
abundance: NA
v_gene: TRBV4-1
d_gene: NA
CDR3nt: TGCGCCAGCAGCCAAGAAACGGGGGAGAATCAGCCCCAGCATTTT
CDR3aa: CASSQETGENQPQHF

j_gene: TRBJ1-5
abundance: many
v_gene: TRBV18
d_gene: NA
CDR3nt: TGTGCCAGCTCGGCGAAAACCGGGACCGGGAGATTCAATCAGCCCCAGCATTTT
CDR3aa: CASSAKTGTGRFNQPQHF

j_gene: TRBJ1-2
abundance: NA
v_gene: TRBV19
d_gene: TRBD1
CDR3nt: TGTGCCAGTATTACGACAGGGAAGGGATATAAGGATGGCTACACCTTC
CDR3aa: CASITTGKGYKDGYTF

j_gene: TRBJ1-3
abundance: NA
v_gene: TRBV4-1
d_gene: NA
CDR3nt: TGCGCCAGCAGATCCCGCGGGGGAAACACCATATATTTT
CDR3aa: CASRSRGGNTIYF

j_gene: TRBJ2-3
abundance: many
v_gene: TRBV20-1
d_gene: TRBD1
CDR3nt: TGCAGTGCTAGGAGTATGCGGGACAGGGGGCTACCTAGCACAGATACGCAGTATTTT
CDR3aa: CSARSMRDRGLPSTDTQYF

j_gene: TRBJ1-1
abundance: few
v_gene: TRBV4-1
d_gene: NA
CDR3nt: TGCGCCAGCAGCCACAGGACAGTGAACACTGAAGCTTTCTTT
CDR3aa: CASSHRTVNTEAFF

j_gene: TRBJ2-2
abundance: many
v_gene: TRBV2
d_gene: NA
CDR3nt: TGTGCCAGCAGTCCGACCCTAAACACCGGGGAGCTGTTTTTT
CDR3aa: CASSPTLNTGELFF

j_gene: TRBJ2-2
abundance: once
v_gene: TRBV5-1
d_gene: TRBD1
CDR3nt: TGCGCCAGCAGAAACAGGACAGGTGGGCTCCTGAACACCGGGGAGCTGTTTTTT
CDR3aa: CASRNRTGGLLNTGELFF

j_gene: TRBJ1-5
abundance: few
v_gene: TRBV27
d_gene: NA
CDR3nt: TGTGCCAGCAGTTTTTGGGGCGGCAATCAGCCCCAGCATTTT
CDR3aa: CASSFWGGNQPQHF